A single T cell receptor (beta chain) is shown here with its context. The target of this receptor is not known. Within one base of it there is no much larger clone, and no base qualities were kept. Libraries came from the immunoSEQ multiplex PCR assay. For most patients, genomic DNA was isolated with the Qiagen DNeasy Blood and Tissue Kit and sent frozen to Adaptive Biotechnologies for TCR sequencing. Adaptive Biotechnologies carried out high-throughput TCR-beta CDR3 sequencing of genomic DNA for most patients. The study's processing was this. TCR sequencing data were retrieved from Adaptive's ImmunoSEQ software for about 17 patients, whereas a few other patients were processed with MiXCR and VDJtools. To correct CD4 versus CD8 sorting errors, sequences present in both subsets at a frequency ratio below 5:1 were removed. Because the origin of CDR3 nucleotide sequences shared between donor and recipient could not be assigned, those sequences were removed. At least 2-fold expansion over unstimulated cells and a minimum CFSE-low frequency of 0.002% (template counts) or 0.001% (read counts) were required for clones to be classified as alloreactive. Clones detected in sequenced pre-transplant spleen, lymph node, or MLR CFSE-low populations of the donor or recipient were defined as mappable. Cumulative frequency of alloreactive clones was calculated as a percentage of all sequences weighted by copy number. TCRdb limited this immuneACCESS table to in-frame rearrangements with V and J called. A share of clones is missing; checked studies link under half to unresolved V genes, and the rest is unexplained. The V and J calls and the clone size are those of that table, but D and trimming were determined from the DNA. This sample comprises approximately 93,000 clones, roughly 92% of them detected only once. Clones ranked in the top ten supply over 0.06% of the sample.

This entry comes from a study of graft-versus-host responses after intestinal transplantation (dated by TCRdb to the early 2020s). About the full investigation: The transplants that recipients received were multivisceral, liver-intestinal, or isolated intestinal. Every recipient was given anti-thymocyte globulin induction, followed by around three years of maintenance tacrolimus and steroids. Graft-versus-host and host-versus-graft alloreactive T cell clones were tracked in the graft, circulation and bone marrow after intestinal transplantation using bulk TCR-beta CDR3 sequencing. To identify alloreactive clones, pre-transplant mixed lymphocyte reaction products were sequenced and then compared with unstimulated pre-transplant donor and recipient T cells. The cohort enrolled 24 intestinal transplant recipients, one of whom was a retransplant, and a few patients without pretransplant specimens were excluded. Donor T cell macrochimerism was defined as a peak of at least 4% donor T cells among recipient peripheral blood mononuclear cells. Instead of going to the commercial service, samples from a few later patients were sequenced in-house on an Illumina MiSeq and processed with MiXCR. Overall study results and their limits: GvH clones turned up in recipient bone marrow, with some appearing earlier in ileal mucosa or blood, a pattern consistent with an intestinal mucosal origin. The conclusions were limited by the relatively low number and heterogeneity of the intestinal transplant patients. In the allografts of patients with donor T cell macrochimerism, GvH to HvG T cell clonal ratios were high. Early after transplant, declines in HvG clones were associated with peak levels of circulating GvH clones.

What the time point label conveys for this sample: cells obtained before transplantation from donor or recipient. CD3+CD4+ and CD3+CD8+ populations were FACS-sorted from unstimulated pre-transplant donor and recipient cells taken from spleen or lymph nodes. CDR1 SGHDT and CDR2 YYEEEE were looked up in the germline V gene. Relative to germline, V is 4 bases shorter and J is 4 bases shorter, with 8 bases between their ends. Taken from cysteine to phenylalanine, the CDR3 has 12 residues. The entry retains the CDR3 DNA only, 36 bases that are in frame from base 1. The receptor was derived from a human donor who was the organ donor for an intestinal transplant. The V and J segments used are TRBV5-6 and TRBJ1-2; TRBD1 is possibly the D segment (6 matching bases). The specimen comprised unstimulated CD8+ T cells sorted from spleen or lymph node cells, sampled before transplant. The DNA sequence reads TGTGCCAGCAGCATGGACAGCTATGGCTACACCTTC. The resulting protein is CASSMDSYGYTF.